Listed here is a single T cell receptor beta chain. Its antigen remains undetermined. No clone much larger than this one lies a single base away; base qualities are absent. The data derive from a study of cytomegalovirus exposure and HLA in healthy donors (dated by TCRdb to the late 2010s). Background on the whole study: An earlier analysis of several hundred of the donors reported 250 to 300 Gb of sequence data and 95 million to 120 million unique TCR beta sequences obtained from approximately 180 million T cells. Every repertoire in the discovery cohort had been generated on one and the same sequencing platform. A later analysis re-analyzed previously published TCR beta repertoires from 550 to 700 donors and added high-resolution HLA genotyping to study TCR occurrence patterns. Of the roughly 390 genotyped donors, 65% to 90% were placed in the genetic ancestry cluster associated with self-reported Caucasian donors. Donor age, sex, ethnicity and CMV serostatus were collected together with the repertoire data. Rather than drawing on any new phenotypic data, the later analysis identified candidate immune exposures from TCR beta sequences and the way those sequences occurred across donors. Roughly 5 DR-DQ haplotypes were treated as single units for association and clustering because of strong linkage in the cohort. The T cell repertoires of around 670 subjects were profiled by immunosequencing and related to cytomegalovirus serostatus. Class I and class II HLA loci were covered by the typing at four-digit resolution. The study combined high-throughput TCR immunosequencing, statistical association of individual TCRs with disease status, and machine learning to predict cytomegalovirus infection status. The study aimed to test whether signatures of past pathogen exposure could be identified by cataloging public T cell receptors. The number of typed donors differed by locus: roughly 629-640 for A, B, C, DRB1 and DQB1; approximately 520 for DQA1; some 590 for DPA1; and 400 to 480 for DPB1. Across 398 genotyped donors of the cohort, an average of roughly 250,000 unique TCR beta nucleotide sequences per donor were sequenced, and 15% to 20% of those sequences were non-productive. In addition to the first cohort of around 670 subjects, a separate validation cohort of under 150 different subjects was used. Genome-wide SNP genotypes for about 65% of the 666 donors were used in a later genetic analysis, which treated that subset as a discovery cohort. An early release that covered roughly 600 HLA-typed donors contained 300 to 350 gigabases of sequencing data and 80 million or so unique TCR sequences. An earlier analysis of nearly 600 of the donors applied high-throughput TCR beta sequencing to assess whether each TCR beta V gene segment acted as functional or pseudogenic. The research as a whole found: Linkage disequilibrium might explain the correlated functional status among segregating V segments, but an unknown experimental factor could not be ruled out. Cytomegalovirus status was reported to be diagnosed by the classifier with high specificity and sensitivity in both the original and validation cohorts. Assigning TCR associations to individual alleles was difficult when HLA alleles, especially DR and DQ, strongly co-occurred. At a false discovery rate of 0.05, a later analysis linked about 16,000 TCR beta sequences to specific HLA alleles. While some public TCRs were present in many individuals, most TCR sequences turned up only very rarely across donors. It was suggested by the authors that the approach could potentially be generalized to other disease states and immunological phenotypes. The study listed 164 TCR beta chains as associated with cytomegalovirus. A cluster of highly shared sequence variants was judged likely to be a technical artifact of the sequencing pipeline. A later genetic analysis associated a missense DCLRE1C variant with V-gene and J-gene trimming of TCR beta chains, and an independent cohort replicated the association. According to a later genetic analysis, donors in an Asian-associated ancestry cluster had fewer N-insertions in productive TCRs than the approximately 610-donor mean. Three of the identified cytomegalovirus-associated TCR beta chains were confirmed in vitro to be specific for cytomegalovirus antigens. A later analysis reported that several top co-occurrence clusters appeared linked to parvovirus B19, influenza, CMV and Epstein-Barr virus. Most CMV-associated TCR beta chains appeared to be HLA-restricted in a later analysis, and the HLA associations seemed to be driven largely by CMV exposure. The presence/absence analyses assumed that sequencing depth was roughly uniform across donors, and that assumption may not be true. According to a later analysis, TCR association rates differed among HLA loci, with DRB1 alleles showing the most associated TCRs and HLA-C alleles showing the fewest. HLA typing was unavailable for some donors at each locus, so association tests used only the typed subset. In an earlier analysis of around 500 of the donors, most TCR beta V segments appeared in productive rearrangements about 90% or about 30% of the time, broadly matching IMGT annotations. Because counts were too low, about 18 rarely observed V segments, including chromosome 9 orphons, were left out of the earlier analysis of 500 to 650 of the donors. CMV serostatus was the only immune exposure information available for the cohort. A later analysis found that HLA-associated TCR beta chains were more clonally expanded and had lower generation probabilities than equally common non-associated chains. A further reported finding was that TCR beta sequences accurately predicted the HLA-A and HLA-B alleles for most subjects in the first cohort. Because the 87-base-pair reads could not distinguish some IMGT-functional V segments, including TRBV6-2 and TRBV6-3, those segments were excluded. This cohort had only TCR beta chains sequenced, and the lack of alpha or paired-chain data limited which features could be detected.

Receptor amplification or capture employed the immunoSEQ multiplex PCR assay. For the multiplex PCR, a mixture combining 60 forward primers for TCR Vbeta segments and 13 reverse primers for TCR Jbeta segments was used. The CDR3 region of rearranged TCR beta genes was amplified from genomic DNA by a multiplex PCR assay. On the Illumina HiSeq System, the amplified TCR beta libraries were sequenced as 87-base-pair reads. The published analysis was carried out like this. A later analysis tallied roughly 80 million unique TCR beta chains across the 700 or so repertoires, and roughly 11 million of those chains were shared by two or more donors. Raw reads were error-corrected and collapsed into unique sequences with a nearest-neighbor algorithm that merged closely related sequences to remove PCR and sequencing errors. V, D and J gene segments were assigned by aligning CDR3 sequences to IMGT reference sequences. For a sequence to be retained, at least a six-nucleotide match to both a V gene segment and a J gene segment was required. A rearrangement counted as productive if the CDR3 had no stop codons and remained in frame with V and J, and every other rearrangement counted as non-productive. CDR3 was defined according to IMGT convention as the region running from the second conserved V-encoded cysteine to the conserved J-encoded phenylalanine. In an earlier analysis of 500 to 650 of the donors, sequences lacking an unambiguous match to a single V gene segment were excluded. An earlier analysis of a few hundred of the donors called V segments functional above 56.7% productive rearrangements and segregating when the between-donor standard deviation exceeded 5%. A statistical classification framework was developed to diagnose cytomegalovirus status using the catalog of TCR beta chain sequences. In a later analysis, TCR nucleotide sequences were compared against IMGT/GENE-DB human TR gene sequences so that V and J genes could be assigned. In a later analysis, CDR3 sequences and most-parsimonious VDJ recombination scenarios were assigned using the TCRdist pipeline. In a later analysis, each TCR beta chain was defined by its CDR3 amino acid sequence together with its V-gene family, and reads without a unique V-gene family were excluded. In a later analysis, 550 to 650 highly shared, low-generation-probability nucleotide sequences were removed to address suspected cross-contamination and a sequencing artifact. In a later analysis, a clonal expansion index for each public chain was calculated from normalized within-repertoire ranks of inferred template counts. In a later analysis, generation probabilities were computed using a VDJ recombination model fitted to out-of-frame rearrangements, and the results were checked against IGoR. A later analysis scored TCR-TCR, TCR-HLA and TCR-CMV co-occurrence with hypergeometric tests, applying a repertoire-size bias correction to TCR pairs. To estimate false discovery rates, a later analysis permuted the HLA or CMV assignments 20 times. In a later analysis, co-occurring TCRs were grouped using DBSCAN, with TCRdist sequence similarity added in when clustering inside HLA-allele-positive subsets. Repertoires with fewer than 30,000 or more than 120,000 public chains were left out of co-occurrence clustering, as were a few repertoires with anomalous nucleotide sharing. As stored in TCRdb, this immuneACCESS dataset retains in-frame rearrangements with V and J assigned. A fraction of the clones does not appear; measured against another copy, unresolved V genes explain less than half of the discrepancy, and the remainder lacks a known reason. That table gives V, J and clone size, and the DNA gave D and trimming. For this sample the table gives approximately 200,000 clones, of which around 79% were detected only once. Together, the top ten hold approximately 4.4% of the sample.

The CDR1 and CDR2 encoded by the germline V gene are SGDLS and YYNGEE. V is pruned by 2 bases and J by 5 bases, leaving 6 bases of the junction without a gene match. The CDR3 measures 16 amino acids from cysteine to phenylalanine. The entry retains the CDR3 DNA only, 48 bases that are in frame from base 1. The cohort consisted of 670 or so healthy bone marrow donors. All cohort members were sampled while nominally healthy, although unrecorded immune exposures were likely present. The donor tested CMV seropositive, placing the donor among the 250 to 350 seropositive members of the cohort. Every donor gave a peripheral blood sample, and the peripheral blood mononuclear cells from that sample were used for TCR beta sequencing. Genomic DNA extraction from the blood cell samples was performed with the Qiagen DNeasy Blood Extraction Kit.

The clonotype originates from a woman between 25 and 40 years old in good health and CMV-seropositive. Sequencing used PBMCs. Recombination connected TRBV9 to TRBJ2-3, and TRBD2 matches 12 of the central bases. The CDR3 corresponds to CASSVSSGRVGDTQYF. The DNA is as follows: TGTGCCAGCAGCGTTTCTAGCGGGAGGGTTGGAGATACGCAGTATTTT.